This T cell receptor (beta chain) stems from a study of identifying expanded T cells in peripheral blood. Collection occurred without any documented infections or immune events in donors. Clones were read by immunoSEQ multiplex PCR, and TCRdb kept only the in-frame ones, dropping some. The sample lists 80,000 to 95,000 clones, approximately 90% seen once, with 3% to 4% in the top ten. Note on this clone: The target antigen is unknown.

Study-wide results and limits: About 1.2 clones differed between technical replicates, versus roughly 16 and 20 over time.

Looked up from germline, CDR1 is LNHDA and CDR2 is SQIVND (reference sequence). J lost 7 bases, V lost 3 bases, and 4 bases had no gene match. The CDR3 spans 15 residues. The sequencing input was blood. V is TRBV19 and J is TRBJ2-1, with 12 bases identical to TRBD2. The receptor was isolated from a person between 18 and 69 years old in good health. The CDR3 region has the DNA TGTGCCAGTAGTATCCAACTAGCGGGGGGAAATGAGCAGTTCTTC. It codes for CASSIQLAGGNEQFF.